Sequencing of this TCR beta chain was carried out in a study of regulatory T cells in long-lasting Graves disease. The V gene's germline CDR1 is MNHEY and CDR2 SMNVEV (reference sequence). J lost 3 bases, V lost 5 bases, and 11 bases had no gene match. This CDR3 region has 16 residues. This clonotype was seen ten or more times. The TCR beta library used iRepertoire HTBI primers with Arm-PCR amplification of CDR3. Under the authors' procedure: Identified segments across samples numbered some 62 TRBV and more than 11 TRBJ. One entry per CDR3 protein results from TCRdb running MiXCR on the multiplex PCR reads. The V and J calls, along with clone size, are taken from TCRdb and not from the paper's own processing. This table holds 400,000 or so distinct CDR3 sequences, around 21% found once. Time point reported: persistent/refractory GD, antithyroid drugs over 5 years with positive TRAb. Isolated PBMC RNA provided the starting material for the TCR library.

This specimen was peripheral blood mononuclear cells (PBMCs), taken when the disease was refractory, from a patient treated with antithyroid drugs. The sequence was obtained from a female donor with Graves disease. The chain recombines TRBV27 with TRBJ2-7; 9 bases agree with TRBD2. The CDR3 reads CASSPLGGGVYYEQYF. DNA for the CDR3: TGTGCCAGCAGTCCCTTGGGCGGGGGGGTTTACTACGAGCAGTACTTC.